This entry is about one T cell receptor beta chain. Its antigen is unidentified. Profiled with immunoSEQ multiplex PCR; TCRdb holds only in-frame clones, not every one. The sample holds some 150,000 clones; more than 70% are singletons and the top ten take 2.2%. This record belongs to a study of T cell responses to AZD1222 COVID-19 vaccine. Looking at the study overall: Doses given second, at about 4 or about 12 weeks, were pooled.

V dropped 1 base and J dropped 8 bases, with 9 bases sitting between them. Germline-derived CDR1 and CDR2 are SGHVS and FNYEAQ. This CDR3 has 14 residues. Study results and caveats: Regions 160-218 and 743-854 held dominance among vaccine-associated CD4 TCRs, which spanned spike. Rises in breadth and depth of Spike-specific TCRs came after two AZD1222 doses. Repertoire sampling occurred only after the peak T cell response.

The V gene is TRBV7-6, the J gene TRBJ1-6; D gene ambiguous. This clonotype was sampled from an adult in good health. The material was peripheral blood, obtained on day 0 of AZD1222 vaccination. The chain's CDR3 is CASSLVRKDSPLHF. CDR3 DNA sequence: TGTGCCAGCAGCTTAGTCAGGAAAGATTCACCCCTCCACTTT.